The entry below describes one T cell receptor (beta chain). The data were produced by immunoSEQ multiplex PCR, yet TCRdb's version contains in-frame clones alone and is incomplete. In the table there are around 500,000 clones, 76% of which are singletons. This sample stems from a study of shared clonotypes between healthy human individuals. This clonotype was sampled from a woman in her thirties or forties in good health. Some clones in this sample may be carry-over from other donors' samples. Sample: PBMCs.

The CDR3 spells CASSPYSGRQETQYF. As DNA, the CDR3 is TGTGCCAGTAGCCCCTATAGCGGTCGTCAAGAGACCCAGTACTTC. V usage is TRBV19 and J usage is TRBJ2-5; a weak D match, TRBD2 (6 bases). The germline gives CDR1 LNHDA, CDR2 SQIVND (reference sequence). V lost 6 bases and J lost 2, with 16 bases in between. This CDR3 spans 15 amino acids.